Included here is one TCR beta chain sequence, with context. The target antigen is unknown. Treatment described: roughly ten-day PBMC culture with coronavirus spike peptide pools or control peptides (ViraFEST assay). The data were obtained in a study of vaccination and CD4 T cells after COVID-19. Turning to the study itself: Median time from second vaccine dose to sampling was just over 70 days (14 to 241). Control cultures used a CEFX viral epitope pool, an HIV-1 Nef peptide pool, or no peptide. Study observations and caveats: Although the median of SARS-CoV-2-reactive clonotypes rose from around 19 to 38, the change was not significant.

Germline CDR1 reads SGHVS; CDR2 reads FNYEAQ. The CDR3 covers 13 residues. The germline V and J ends were trimmed by 6 bases and 1 base, with 6 bases remaining between them. The Oncomine TCR Beta short-read assay was what sequenced the DNA obtained from cultured CD4+ T cells. MiXCR, run by TCRdb on the PCR reads, gives a single entry per CDR3 protein. Of some 15,000 distinct CDR3 sequences in the sample, 25% to 40% were seen once. The starting material was CD4+ T cells from blood, cultured in vitro, obtained after SARS-CoV-2 vaccination. This receptor was obtained from a human donor who had recovered from COVID-19. The rearrangement links TRBV7-6 to TRBJ2-2, with D maybe TRBD1 (6 bases). The CDR3 region has the DNA TGTGCCAGCAGGACAGGGAACACCGGGGAGCTGTTTTTT. This encodes CASRTGNTGELFF.